This record looks at one T cell receptor (beta chain) sequence and its context. The data derive from a study of control samples from healthy donors and cancer patients. Generated by immunoSEQ multiplex PCR, the TCRdb table keeps only in-frame clones and is missing some. The sample lists about 140,000 clones; roughly nine tenths were seen once. Germline V CDR1 and CDR2: SGHRS, YFSETQ. The CDR3 covers 15 residues. Trimming cost V 4 bases and J 5 bases; bases outside gene matches: 9. The genes are TRBV5-1 and TRBJ1-1; 9 nucleotides align to TRBD1. Sequencing used blood. This sequence was found in a woman in her twenties or thirties in good health. The CDR3 loop reads CASSRDGTGNTEAFF. CDR3 nucleotide sequence: TGCGCCAGCAGCCGGGATGGGACAGGGAATACTGAAGCTTTCTTT.